Following are 5 T cell receptor beta chains from one sample sequenced in a study of cytomegalovirus exposure and HLA in healthy donors. 60 Vbeta and 13 Jbeta primers were used in PCR. This table comes from immunoSEQ multiplex PCR, and its TCRdb copy is limited to in-frame clones, with some not included. The sample lists over 80,000 clones, about 75% seen once, with 6% in the top ten. Material for sequencing was PBMCs. These TCRs come from a female donor in good health and CMV-seronegative.

The chain has TRBV27 and TRBJ2-3, with TRBD1 identical over 10 bases. Trimming at V came to 1 base and at J to 10 bases, leaving 5 bases not matched to a gene. Germline V gene sequence: CDR1 MNHEY, CDR2 SMNVEV (reference sequence). This CDR3 is built from 14 residues. The CDR3 is CASSLWDRGQSQYF. In DNA form, the CDR3 reads TGTGCCAGCAGTTTATGGGACAGGGGCCAGTCGCAGTATTTT.

V is TRBV6-5 and J is TRBJ2-6, with D maybe TRBD2 (6 bases). The V and J ends lost 7 bases and 1 base respectively, with 11 bases between them. The CDR3 spans 15 residues. Germline assignment: CDR1 MNHEY and CDR2 SVGAGI. The CDR3 region is CASTDGSSGANVLTF. The CDR3 DNA reads as TGTGCCAGCACCGACGGGAGTTCTGGGGCCAACGTCCTGACTTTC.

The chain carries TRBV5-6 and TRBJ1-1; TRBD1 agrees at 7 bases. The germline CDR1 and CDR2 sequences are SGHDT and YYEEEE. V lost 4 bases, J lost 0 bases, and 18 bases stayed unmatched. There are 19 residues in the CDR3. CDR3 in DNA: TGTGCCAGCAGCCTCCTTTTTGTGACAGGGATTCTTATGAACACTGAAGCTTTCTTT. It translates to CASSLLFVTGILMNTEAFF.

The V gene is TRBV7-2, the J gene TRBJ2-7; a possible D gene is TRBD2 (5 bases). CDR1 is SGHTA and CDR2 is FQGNSA in the germline V gene. The CDR3 loop spans 14 amino acids. Deletions cut 5 bases from V and 7 bases from J, with 18 bases between. DNA of the CDR3: TGTGCCAGCAGCCAGGAAGGGCCGCGGAGGGAGCAGTACTTC. Encoded protein: CASSQEGPRREQYF.

This clone has a handful of counts. The chain carries TRBV9 and TRBJ2-7; D remains unclear. The CDR3 length is 16 residues. Trimming took off 0 bases at V and 0 bases at J, with 13 bases between the two ends. CDR1 and CDR2 from the germline V gene are SGDLS and YYNGEE. The CDR3 bases are TGTGCCAGCAGCGTAGGCCCCGGGTCCAGCTCCTACGAGCAGTACTTC. The encoded protein is CASSVGPGSSSYEQYF.